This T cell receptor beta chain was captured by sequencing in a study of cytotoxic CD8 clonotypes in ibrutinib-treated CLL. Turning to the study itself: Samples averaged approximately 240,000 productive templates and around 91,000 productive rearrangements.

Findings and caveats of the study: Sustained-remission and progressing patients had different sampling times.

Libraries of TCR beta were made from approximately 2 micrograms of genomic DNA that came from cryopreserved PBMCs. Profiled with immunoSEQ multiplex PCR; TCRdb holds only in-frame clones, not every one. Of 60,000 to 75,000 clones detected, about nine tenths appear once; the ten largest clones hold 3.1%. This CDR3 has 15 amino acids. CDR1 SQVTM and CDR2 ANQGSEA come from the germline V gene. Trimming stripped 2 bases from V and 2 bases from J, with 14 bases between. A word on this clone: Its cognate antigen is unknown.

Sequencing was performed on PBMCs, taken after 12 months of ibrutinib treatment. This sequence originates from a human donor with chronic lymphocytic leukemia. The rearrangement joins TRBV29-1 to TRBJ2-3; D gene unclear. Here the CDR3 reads CSVELGRAFTDTQYF. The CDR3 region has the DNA TGCAGCGTTGAACTAGGGCGAGCCTTCACAGATACGCAGTATTTT.